One and the same sample provided the 27 T cell receptor beta chains below, sequenced in a study of T cell clonality in common variable immunodeficiency. Overall study results and limits: Reportedly, TCR beta sequences from common variable immunodeficiency showed fewer deletions and N-nucleotide insertions.

Assay used: immunoSEQ multiplex PCR; TCRdb lists only in-frame clones, some missing. This sample has roughly 12,000 clones, each found more than once. Their recognized antigens are unknown. Sequencing was done on a sample of peripheral blood mononuclear cells. The receptors come from a human donor with common variable immunodeficiency.

This clone was found a few times. Read coverage stops 3 residues before the CDR3 terminus; the germline J gene supplies the remainder. The rearrangement joins TRBV19 to TRBJ1-1, with D unclear. Trimming shortened V by 1 base and J by 3 bases, and 18 bases separated the two germline ends. The germline gives CDR1 LNHDA, CDR2 SQIVND (reference sequence). CDR3 size: 17 residues. The CDR3 here is CASSIGRHSRSDTEAFF. Incomplete CDR3 DNA: TGTGCCAGTAGTATAGGTCGACACTCCCGCTCGGACACTGAA.

A word on this clone: The read terminates 3 residues ahead of where the CDR3 ends, so the germline J gene completes it. The chain uses TRBV20-1 and TRBJ2-7, with D perhaps matching TRBD1 (6 bases). Trimming pared 2 bases from V and 6 bases from J, leaving 17 bases between. The CDR3 loop spans 14 amino acids. CDR1 and CDR2 (germline): DFQATT, SNEGSKA (reference sequence). The covered CDR3 bases are TGCAGTGCTAGAACTGACAGGACTTTATCCGAG. Its translation: CSARTDRTLSE. The CDR3 in full is CSARTDRTLSEQYF.

This clone was counted only a few times. The read ends 3 residues before the CDR3 terminus; that terminus is restored from the germline J gene. The gene calls are TRBV7-6 and TRBJ2-7; no clear D gene. With 1 base removed from V and 0 bases from J, the gap between germline ends came to 13 bases. Germline V lookup: CDR1 SGHVS, CDR2 FNYEAQ. There are 16 residues in the CDR3. The CDR3 DNA, read in part, is TGTGCCAGCAGCTTAGGCCCGGTTCCGTCCTCCTACGAG. Translation gives CASSLGPVPSSYE. The whole CDR3 protein reads CASSLGPVPSSYEQYF.

This clone rates as medium-sized. The CDR3 extends 3 residues past the end of the read, so its final part is completed from the germline J gene. The chain has TRBV29-1 and TRBJ1-1, with D possibly TRBD1 on 6 matching bases. The CDR3 totals 13 residues. V dropped 2 bases and J dropped 4 bases, with 11 bases sitting between them. Per germline, CDR1 SQVTM and CDR2 ANQGSEA. CDR3 DNA, as far as it was read: TGCAGCGTTGAAAGGGGGACGGGCACTGAA. Translating gives CSVERGTGTE. The CDR3 in full is CSVERGTGTEAFF.

The part of the CDR3 DNA that was read is TGTGCCAGCAGCTTATCGCAGGGCCGAAGAACC. Protein: CASSLSQGRRT. The full CDR3 protein is CASSLSQGRRTLHF. The chain carries TRBV5-6 and TRBJ1-6, with a possible D match to TRBD1 (5 bases). The read ends 3 residues before the CDR3 terminus; that terminus is restored from the germline J gene. CDR1 and CDR2 (germline): SGHDT, YYEEEE. There are 14 residues in the CDR3.

Worth noting for this clone: The DNA ends 3 residues before the CDR3 does, and the rest of the CDR3 is filled in from the germline J gene. The chain uses TRBV6-1 and TRBJ1-4, with D unclear. The CDR3 length is 10 residues. Germline CDR1 MNHNS, CDR2 SASEGT. The part of the CDR3 DNA that was read is TGTGCCAGCCGAGAAGTAGAA. Residues: CASREVE. The whole CDR3 sequence is CASREVELFF.

On this clone: The CDR3 end is not reached by the read, which stops 3 residues before it; the germline J gene fills it in. This sequence joins TRBV20-1 and TRBJ2-1; tentatively, D is TRBD2 (6 bases). Germline CDR1 is DFQATT and CDR2 is SNEGSKA (reference sequence). V shed 3 bases and J shed 3 bases, with 12 bases lying between them. This CDR3 is built from 14 residues. The CDR3 DNA, read in part, is TGCAGTGCTAGTCTGGGGGGTGTCTACAATGAG. It encodes CSASLGGVYNE. The whole CDR3 sequence is CSASLGGVYNEQFF.

This clone was counted ten times or more. The missing CDR3 end, 3 residues past where the read stops, is filled in from the germline J gene. The rearrangement uses TRBV20-1 and TRBJ1-2; D possibly corresponds to TRBD1 (5 bases). The CDR3 runs to 13 residues. CDR1 DFQATT and CDR2 SNEGSKA come from the germline V gene (reference sequence). The ends were cut back, 0 bases at V and 7 bases at J, with 12 bases in the middle. CDR3 protein: CSARDATGLGYTF. CDR3 bases read: TGCAGTGCTAGAGATGCCACAGGTCTTGGC.

The CDR3 spells CASSRRSFSGNTIYF. Partial CDR3 DNA: TGTGCCAGCAGCCGCCGTAGTTTCTCTGGAAACACC. The chain recombines TRBV7-2 with TRBJ1-3; D ambiguous. The read gets to within 3 residues of the CDR3 end, and the germline J gene fills in the rest. The germline CDR1 and CDR2 sequences are SGHTA and FQGNSA. V lost 5 bases and J lost 0, with 11 bases in between. The CDR3 runs 15 residues.

This clone occurred a few times. The CDR3 is cut off 3 residues early in the read; its end comes from the germline J gene. The chain uses TRBV6-2 or TRBV6-3 and TRBJ2-7, with a weak D call TRBD1 (7 bases). This CDR3 spans 17 amino acids. Trimming stripped 2 bases from V and 3 bases from J, with 20 bases between. The germline CDR1 and CDR2 sequences are MNHEY and SVGEGT. The CDR3 DNA, read in part, is TGTGCCAGCAGTTACCCGAACGGGCAGGGGGGCGACTACGAG. This translates into CASSYPNGQGGDYE. The CDR3 in its entirety is CASSYPNGQGGDYEQYF.

This clone was seen ten or more times. The read finishes 3 residues shy of the CDR3 end, and the germline J gene is used to complete it. The V call is TRBV10-3, the J call TRBJ1-1; D may be TRBD1 (6 bases). The V end was cut by 7 bases, the J end by 3 bases, with 24 bases between. This CDR3 is built from 17 residues. The germline CDR1 and CDR2 sequences are ENHRY and SYGVKD. CDR3: CAITDPGGRGGDTEAFF. The DNA read from the CDR3 is TGTGCCATCACCGATCCCGGGGGGCGGGGTGGGGACACTGAA.

This clone was found a few times. The covered CDR3 bases are TGTGCCAGCAGCTTAGCGGGGGGACAGGACTACGAG. This translates into CASSLAGGQDYE. The entire CDR3 protein is CASSLAGGQDYEQYF. The chain links TRBV7-9 to TRBJ2-7, with 8 bases fitting TRBD1. The missing CDR3 end, 3 residues past where the read stops, is filled in from the germline J gene. The junction had 4 bases not matched to a gene; V was cut back by 0 bases and J by 3 bases. The CDR3 is made up of 15 amino acids. Germline-derived CDR1 and CDR2 are SEHNR and FQNEAQ (reference sequence).

A remark on this clone: The DNA ends 3 residues before the CDR3 does, and the rest of the CDR3 is filled in from the germline J gene. The chain is built from TRBV2 and TRBJ2-7; 7 bases agree with TRBD1. V trimming: 6 bases; J trimming: 6 bases; junction bases outside the gene matches: 14. The germline V gene has CDR1 SNHLY and CDR2 FYNNEI. CDR3 length equals 15 residues. The DNA read from the CDR3 is TGTGCCAGCAGAGACACAGGGGCCCTGGACTTCGAG. It translates to CASRDTGALDFE. The full-length CDR3 reads as CASRDTGALDFEQYF.

Concerning this clone: Read data end 3 residues before the CDR3 end; the end is taken from the germline J gene. This rearrangement joins TRBV19 to TRBJ2-1, with 10 bases matching TRBD2. The V and J ends lost 9 bases and 3 bases, in that order; junction bases with no gene match: 14. The germline V gene has CDR1 LNHDA and CDR2 SQIVND (reference sequence). The CDR3 sequence is 17 residues long. The part of the CDR3 DNA that was read is TGTGCCAGCACCCTAAGAGCGGGGGGGCTTCTCTACAATGAG. Its protein is CASTLRAGGLLYNE. The CDR3 as a whole reads CASTLRAGGLLYNEQFF.

This clone has only a few counts. The read stops 3 residues short of the end of the CDR3; the missing end is completed from the germline J gene. V and J are TRBV7-9 and TRBJ2-1, with D maybe TRBD1 (5 bases). Between the trimmed V and J ends, which lost 5 bases and 4 bases, there was a span of 15 bases. Germline V gives CDR1 SEHNR, CDR2 FQNEAQ (reference sequence). CDR3 length: 15 residues. The sequenced CDR3 bases are TGTGCCAGCAGCCCCCAAGGGGATGGATACAATGAG. This encodes CASSPQGDGYNE. The CDR3 in full is CASSPQGDGYNEQFF.

A few counts support this clone. The read ends 3 residues early relative to the CDR3; the germline J gene fills the gap. V gene TRBV7-6 combines with J gene TRBJ2-3, with TRBD2 identical over 10 bases. Germline CDR1 and CDR2: SGHVS and FNYEAQ. V lost 5 bases and J lost 4; bases outside the gene matches: 9. The CDR3 extends over 16 amino acids. The chain's CDR3 is CASSLRAGGLSDTQYF. The DNA read from the CDR3 is TGTGCCAGCAGCCTTAGAGCGGGGGGGCTCTCAGATACG.

This clone came up a few times. Read data end 3 residues before the CDR3 end; the end is taken from the germline J gene. The chain couples TRBV30 to TRBJ2-1; weak D call: TRBD2 (6 bases). V shed 3 bases and J shed 2 bases, with 23 bases lying between them. Germline-derived CDR1 and CDR2 are GTSNPN and SVGIG (reference sequence). The CDR3 is 18 residues long. The CDR3 spells CAWRGGVKGSDPYNEQFF. The sequenced CDR3 bases are TGTGCCTGGAGGGGGGGAGTCAAGGGGAGTGACCCCTACAATGAG.

This clone was found a few times. The read finishes 3 residues shy of the CDR3 end, and the germline J gene is used to complete it. This chain links TRBV29-1 with TRBJ2-7, with D possibly TRBD2 on 7 matching bases. Germline lookup yields CDR1 SQVTM and CDR2 ANQGSEA. The CDR3 covers 14 residues. V lost 6 bases and J 0 bases, leaving 15 bases between the germline ends. CDR3: CSVGGAISSYEQYF. The sequenced CDR3 bases are TGCAGCGTGGGGGGGGCCATCTCCTCCTACGAG.

This clone occurred a few times. The observed sequence ends 3 residues before the CDR3 terminus, with the missing tail filled in from the germline J gene. The chain uses TRBV7-9 and TRBJ1-2; 9 positions match TRBD1. J gave up 7 bases and V 3 bases, and 6 bases lay outside the gene matches. This CDR3 region has 14 residues. Germline CDR1 SEHNR, CDR2 FQNEAQ (reference sequence). The CDR3 spells CASSFPGQGPGYTF. Partial CDR3 DNA: TGTGCCAGCAGCTTCCCGGGACAGGGCCCTGGC.

There are a few counts of this clone. This CDR3 reads CASGGGSGANVLTF. The DNA read from the CDR3 is TGTGCCAGTGGGGGGGGCTCTGGGGCCAACGTC. This rearrangement joins TRBV19 to TRBJ2-6, with 7 nucleotides matching TRBD2. The sequenced fragment ends 3 residues before the CDR3 boundary, so the rest is inferred from the germline J gene. Germline values: CDR1 LNHDA, CDR2 SQIVND (reference sequence). The CDR3 extends over 14 amino acids. Unmatched junction bases numbered 1, after V lost 8 bases and J lost 0 bases. The full variable domain, its missing parts supplied by reference TRBV19 and TRBJ2-6, is DGGITQSPKYLFRKEGQNVTLSCEQNLNHDAMYWYRQDPGQGLRLIYYSQIVNDFQKGDIAEGYSVSREKKESFPLTVTSAQKNPTAFYLCASGGGSGANVLTFGAGSRLTVL.

This clone was seen a few times. The junction departs from germline at one end; a sequencing error may be responsible. Read coverage stops 3 residues before the CDR3 terminus; the germline J gene supplies the remainder. The chain is built from TRBV18 and TRBJ2-7; the match to TRBD1 covers 7 bases. CDR3 size: 14 residues. The germline V gene encodes CDR1 KGHSH and CDR2 LQKENI. CDR3 sequence reads: CASSPRDSLGEQYF. The sequenced CDR3 bases are TGTGCCAGCTCGCCACGGGACAGCCTAGGCGAG.

Note on this clone: The DNA ends 3 residues before the CDR3 does, and the rest of the CDR3 is filled in from the germline J gene. This chain joins TRBV30 and TRBJ1-6; 9 bases match TRBD1. The CDR3 loop spans 17 amino acids. Germline CDR1 is GTSNPN and CDR2 is SVGIG (reference sequence). After removal of 5 bases from V and 5 bases from J, the junction contained 13 bases not matched to a gene. This CDR3 reads CAWHHRGRRVDNSPLHF. CDR3 DNA, as far as it was read: TGTGCCTGGCACCACAGGGGGCGTAGGGTGGATAATTCACCC.

This clone was observed many times. Coverage ceases 3 residues before the CDR3 finishes, and the germline J gene fills in the end. This chain connects TRBV5-1 to TRBJ2-5, with D perhaps TRBD2 (6 bases). There are 16 residues in the CDR3. Trimming removed 3 bases from V and 2 bases from J, with 17 bases in between. In germline, CDR1 is SGHRS, CDR2 YFSETQ. CDR3 loop: CASSWTPRGFQETQYF. CDR3 DNA (partial): TGCGCCAGCAGCTGGACTCCGCGGGGCTTTCAAGAGACC.

CDR3 DNA (partial): TGTGCCTGGAGTGTACGGACGGGACAGGGAACTGAA. As protein: CAWSVRTGQGTE. The whole CDR3 reads CAWSVRTGQGTEAFF. This chain joins TRBV30 and TRBJ1-1; TRBD1 aligns across 9 bases. Read data end 3 residues before the CDR3 end; the end is taken from the germline J gene. V gave up 0 bases and J gave up 5 bases; unmatched junction bases: 7. The CDR3 contains 15 residues. Germline CDR1 is GTSNPN and CDR2 is SVGIG (reference sequence). The full variable domain, with the rest looked up from reference TRBV30 and TRBJ1-1, is SQTIHQWPATLVQPVGSPLSLECTVEGTSNPNLYWYRQAAGRGLQLLFYSVGIGQISSEVPQNLSASRPQDRQFILSSKKLLLSDSGFYLCAWSVRTGQGTEAFFGQGTRLTVV.

CDR3 sequence reads: CASSELGTSKETQYF. The covered CDR3 bases are TGTGCCAGCAGTGAACTTGGGACTAGTAAAGAGACC. This chain links TRBV6-1 with TRBJ2-5, with 8 bases lining up with TRBD2. Coverage ceases 3 residues before the CDR3 finishes, and the germline J gene fills in the end. The J segment lost 3 bases and the V segment lost 2 bases, leaving 5 bases of the junction unmatched. The CDR3 consists of 15 residues. Germline CDR1 reads MNHNS; CDR2 reads SASEGT.

A few counts support this clone. CDR3 sequence: CASSTRTGLNNSPLHF. CDR3 DNA (partial): TGTGCCAGTAGTACCAGGACGGGACTCAATAATTCACCC. The genes are TRBV19 and TRBJ1-6; D possibly corresponds to TRBD1 (5 bases). The sequenced fragment ends 3 residues before the CDR3 boundary, so the rest is inferred from the germline J gene. The germline V gene encodes CDR1 LNHDA and CDR2 SQIVND (reference sequence). The CDR3 spans 16 residues. The germline V and J ends were trimmed by 4 bases and 5 bases, with 15 bases remaining between them. The whole variable domain, remainder taken from reference TRBV19 and TRBJ1-6, is DGGITQSPKYLFRKEGQNVTLSCEQNLNHDAMYWYRQDPGQGLRLIYYSQIVNDFQKGDIAEGYSVSREKKESFPLTVTSAQKNPTAFYLCASSTRTGLNNSPLHFGNGTRLTVT.

To note about this clone: The read ends 3 residues early relative to the CDR3; the germline J gene fills the gap. J is TRBJ2-3 and V is TRBV5-1; no reliable D call. The CDR3 consists of 12 residues. The V and J ends lost 0 bases and 4 bases respectively, with 3 bases between them. Germline CDR1 reads SGHRS; CDR2 reads YFSETQ. The CDR3 loop is CASSLAADTQYF. The sequenced part of the CDR3 DNA is TGCGCCAGCAGCTTGGCTGCAGATACG.